This T cell receptor beta chain was obtained from a study of T cell responses to AZD1222 COVID-19 vaccine. The CDR3 totals 16 residues. V was pared by 1 base and J by 0 bases, with 2 bases of the junction left unmatched. The germline gives CDR1 KGHSH, CDR2 LQKENI. Libraries were prepared by immunoSEQ multiplex PCR; TCRdb keeps only in-frame clonotypes and omits some of them. The sample consists of approximately 100,000 clones, around 94% of them appearing once. As for this clone: Its antigen is still unknown.

Whole-study results and caveats: Vaccine-associated CD4 TCRs ranged over spike, dominating at 160-218 and 743-854.

The V gene is TRBV18, the J gene TRBJ2-1; 8 positions agree with TRBD2. This clonotype originated in an adult in good health. The sample in question was peripheral blood, obtained on day 0 of AZD1222 vaccination. The CDR3, as DNA: TGTGCCAGCTCACCACTTGCGGGAGGCTCCTACAATGAGCAGTTCTTC. It encodes CASSPLAGGSYNEQFF.